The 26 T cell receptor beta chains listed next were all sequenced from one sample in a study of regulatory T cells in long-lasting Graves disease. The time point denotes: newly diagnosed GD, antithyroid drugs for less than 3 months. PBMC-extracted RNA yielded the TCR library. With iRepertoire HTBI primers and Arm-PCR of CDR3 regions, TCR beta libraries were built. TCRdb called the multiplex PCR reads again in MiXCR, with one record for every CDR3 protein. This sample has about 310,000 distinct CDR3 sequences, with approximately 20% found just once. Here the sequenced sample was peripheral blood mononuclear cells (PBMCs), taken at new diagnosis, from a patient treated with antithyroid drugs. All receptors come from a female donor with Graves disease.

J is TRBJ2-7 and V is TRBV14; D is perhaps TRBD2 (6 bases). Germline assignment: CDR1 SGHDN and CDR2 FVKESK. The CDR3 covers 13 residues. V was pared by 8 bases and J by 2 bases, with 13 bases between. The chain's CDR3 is CASVRLGTYEQYF. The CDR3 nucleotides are TGTGCCAGCGTGCGACTAGGTACCTACGAGCAGTACTTC.

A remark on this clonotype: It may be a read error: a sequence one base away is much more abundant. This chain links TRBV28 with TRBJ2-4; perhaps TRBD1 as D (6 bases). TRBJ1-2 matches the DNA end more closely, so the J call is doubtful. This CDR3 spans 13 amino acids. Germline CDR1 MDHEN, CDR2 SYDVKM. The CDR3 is CASSTGGTGGYTF. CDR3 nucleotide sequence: TGTGCCAGCAGTACGGGGGGCACGGGTGGCTACACCTTC.

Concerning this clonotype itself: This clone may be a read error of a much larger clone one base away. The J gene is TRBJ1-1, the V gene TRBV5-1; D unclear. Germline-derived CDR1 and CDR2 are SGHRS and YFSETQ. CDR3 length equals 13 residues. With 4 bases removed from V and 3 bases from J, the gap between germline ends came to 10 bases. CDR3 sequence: CASSVDTDTEAFF. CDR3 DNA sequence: TGCGCCAGCAGCGTAGACACCGACACTGAAGCTTTCTTT.

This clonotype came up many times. The DNA of the CDR3 is TGCAGCGTAATACCGGGACAGGGGAACCAAGAGACCCAGTACTTC. This sequence encodes CSVIPGQGNQETQYF. The V call is TRBV29-1, the J call TRBJ2-5, with TRBD1 matching over 10 bases. With 6 bases clipped from V and 0 bases from J, the junction kept 7 bases outside the gene matches. The CDR3 sequence is 15 residues long. The germline gives CDR1 SQVTM, CDR2 ANQGSEA.

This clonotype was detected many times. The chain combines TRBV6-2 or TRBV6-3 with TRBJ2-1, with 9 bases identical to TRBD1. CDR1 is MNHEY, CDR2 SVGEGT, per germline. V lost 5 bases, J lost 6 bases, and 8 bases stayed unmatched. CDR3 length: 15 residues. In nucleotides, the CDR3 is TGTGCCAGCAGTAAGGACAGGGGAGCTGCCAATGAGCAGTTCTTC. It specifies CASSKDRGAANEQFF.

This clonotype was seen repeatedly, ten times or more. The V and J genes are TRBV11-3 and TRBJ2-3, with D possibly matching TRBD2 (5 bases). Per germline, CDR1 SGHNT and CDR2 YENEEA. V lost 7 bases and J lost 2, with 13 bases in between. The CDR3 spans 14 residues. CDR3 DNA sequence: TGTGCCAGCATGGTGGGGAGTGTCACAGATACGCAGTATTTT. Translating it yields CASMVGSVTDTQYF.

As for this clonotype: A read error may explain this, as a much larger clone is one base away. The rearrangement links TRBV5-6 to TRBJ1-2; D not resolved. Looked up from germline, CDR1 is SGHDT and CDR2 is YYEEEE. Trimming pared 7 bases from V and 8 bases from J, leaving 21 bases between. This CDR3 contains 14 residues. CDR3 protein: CASGTLLIQGGYTF. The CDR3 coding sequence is TGTGCCAGCGGCACCTTACTAATTCAAGGCGGCTACACCTTC.

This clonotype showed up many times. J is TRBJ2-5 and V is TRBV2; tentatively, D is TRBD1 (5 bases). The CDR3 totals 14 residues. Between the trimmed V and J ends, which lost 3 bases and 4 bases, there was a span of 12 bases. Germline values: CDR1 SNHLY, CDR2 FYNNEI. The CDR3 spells CASSDVRVGETQYF. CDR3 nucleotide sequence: TGTGCCAGCAGTGACGTCAGGGTAGGAGAGACCCAGTACTTC. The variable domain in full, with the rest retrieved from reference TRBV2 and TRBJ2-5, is EPEVTQTPSHQVTQMGQEVILRCVPISNHLYFYWYRQILGQKVEFLVSFYNNEISEKSEIFDDQFSVERPDGSNFTLKIRSTKLEDSAMYFCASSDVRVGETQYFGPGTRLLVL.

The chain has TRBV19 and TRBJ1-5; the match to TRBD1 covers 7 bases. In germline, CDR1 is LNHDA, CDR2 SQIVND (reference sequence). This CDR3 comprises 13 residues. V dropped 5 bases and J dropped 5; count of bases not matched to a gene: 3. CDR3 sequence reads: CASSSGGDQPQHF. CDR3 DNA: TGTGCCAGTAGTTCAGGGGGTGATCAGCCCCAGCATTTT.

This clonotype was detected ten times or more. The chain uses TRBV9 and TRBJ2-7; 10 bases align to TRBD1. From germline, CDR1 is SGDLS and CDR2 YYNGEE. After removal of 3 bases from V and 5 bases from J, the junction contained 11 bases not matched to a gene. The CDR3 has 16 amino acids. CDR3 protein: CASSARTGTGAHEQYF. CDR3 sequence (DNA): TGTGCCAGCAGCGCAAGAACCGGGACAGGGGCCCACGAGCAGTACTTC.

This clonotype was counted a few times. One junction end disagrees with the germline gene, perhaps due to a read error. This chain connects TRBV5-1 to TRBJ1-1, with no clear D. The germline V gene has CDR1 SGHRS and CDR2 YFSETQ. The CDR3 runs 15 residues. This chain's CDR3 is CASSFAGWGNTEAFF. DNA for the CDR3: TGTGCCAGCAGCTTTGCCGGGTGGGGGAACACTGAAGCTTTCTTT.

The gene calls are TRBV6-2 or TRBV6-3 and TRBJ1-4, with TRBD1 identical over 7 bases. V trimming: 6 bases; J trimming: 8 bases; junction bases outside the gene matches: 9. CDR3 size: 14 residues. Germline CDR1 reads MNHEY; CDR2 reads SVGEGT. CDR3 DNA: TGTGCCAGCAGCTCCGGGACAGATGGCGAAAAACTGTTTTTT. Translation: CASSSGTDGEKLFF.

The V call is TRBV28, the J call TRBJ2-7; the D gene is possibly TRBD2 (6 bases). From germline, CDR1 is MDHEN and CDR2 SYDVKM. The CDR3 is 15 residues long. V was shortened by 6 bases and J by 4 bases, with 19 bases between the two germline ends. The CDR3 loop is CASRRDSGMGYEQYF. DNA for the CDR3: TGTGCCAGCAGACGGGACTCGGGAATGGGTTACGAGCAGTACTTC.

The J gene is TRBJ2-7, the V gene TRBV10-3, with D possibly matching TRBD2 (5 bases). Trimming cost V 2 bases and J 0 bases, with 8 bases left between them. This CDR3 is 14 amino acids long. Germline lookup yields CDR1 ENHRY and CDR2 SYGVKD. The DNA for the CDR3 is TGTGCCATCAGTGAGAGCCGGGACTCCTACGAGCAGTACTTC. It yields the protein CAISESRDSYEQYF.

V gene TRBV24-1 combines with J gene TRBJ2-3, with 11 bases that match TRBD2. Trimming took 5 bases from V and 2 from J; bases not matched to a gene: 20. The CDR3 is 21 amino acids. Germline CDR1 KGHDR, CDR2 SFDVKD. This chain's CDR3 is CATSGLNRLAGGVGHTDTQYF. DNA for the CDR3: TGTGCCACCAGTGGCCTTAATAGGCTAGCGGGAGGAGTGGGGCACACAGATACGCAGTATTTT.

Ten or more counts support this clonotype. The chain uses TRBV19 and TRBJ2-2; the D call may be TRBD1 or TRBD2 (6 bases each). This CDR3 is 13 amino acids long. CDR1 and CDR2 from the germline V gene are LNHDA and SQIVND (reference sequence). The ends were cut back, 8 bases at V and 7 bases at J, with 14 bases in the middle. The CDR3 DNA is TGTGCCAGTGGGGGCCTAGCGCACGGGGAGCTGTTTTTT. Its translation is CASGGLAHGELFF.

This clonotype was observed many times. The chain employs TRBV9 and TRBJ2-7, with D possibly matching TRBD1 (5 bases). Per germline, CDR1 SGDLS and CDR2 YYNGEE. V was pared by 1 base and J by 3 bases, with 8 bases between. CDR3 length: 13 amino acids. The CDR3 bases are TGTGCCAGCAGCGTACCAGGGAACTACGAGCAGTACTTC. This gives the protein CASSVPGNYEQYF.

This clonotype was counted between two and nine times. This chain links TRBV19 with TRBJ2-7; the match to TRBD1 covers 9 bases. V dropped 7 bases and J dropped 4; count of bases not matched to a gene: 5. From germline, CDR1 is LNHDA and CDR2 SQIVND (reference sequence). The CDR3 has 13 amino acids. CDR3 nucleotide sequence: TGTGCCAGTACGGGACAGGGACTTTACGAGCAGTACTTC. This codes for CASTGQGLYEQYF.

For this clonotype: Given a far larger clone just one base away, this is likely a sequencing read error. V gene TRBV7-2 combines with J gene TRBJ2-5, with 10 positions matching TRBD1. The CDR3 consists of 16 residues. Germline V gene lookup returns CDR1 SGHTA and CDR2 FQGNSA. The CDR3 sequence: CASRITGDRGYNEHFF. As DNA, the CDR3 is TGTGCCAGCAGGATAACCGGGGACAGGGGATACAATGAGCACTTCTTC.

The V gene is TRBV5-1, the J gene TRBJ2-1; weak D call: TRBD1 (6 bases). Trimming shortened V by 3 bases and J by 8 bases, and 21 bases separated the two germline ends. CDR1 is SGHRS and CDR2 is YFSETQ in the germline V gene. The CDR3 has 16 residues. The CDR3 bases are TGCGCCAGCAGCTCACTCAGGGGATCTTACGCTCATGAGCAGTTCTTC. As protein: CASSSLRGSYAHEQFF.

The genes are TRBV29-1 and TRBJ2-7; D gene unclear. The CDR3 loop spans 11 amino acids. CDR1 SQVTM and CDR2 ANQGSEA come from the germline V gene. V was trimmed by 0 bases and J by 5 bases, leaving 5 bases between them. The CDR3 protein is CSVEDKDEQYF. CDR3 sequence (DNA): TGCAGCGTTGAAGATAAGGACGAGCAGTACTTC.

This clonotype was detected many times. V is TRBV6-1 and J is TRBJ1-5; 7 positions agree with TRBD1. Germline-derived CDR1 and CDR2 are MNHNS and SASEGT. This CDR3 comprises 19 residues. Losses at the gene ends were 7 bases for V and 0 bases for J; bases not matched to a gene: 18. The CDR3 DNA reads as TGTGCCAGCATACTTATTCGGGACAGTGTCCCCTATAGCAATCAGCCCCAGCATTTT. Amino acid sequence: CASILIRDSVPYSNQPQHF.

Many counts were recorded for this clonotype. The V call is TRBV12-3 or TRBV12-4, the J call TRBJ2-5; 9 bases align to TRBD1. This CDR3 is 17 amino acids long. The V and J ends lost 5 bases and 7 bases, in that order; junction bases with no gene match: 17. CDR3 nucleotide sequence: TGTGCCAGCAGTCCAGGACAGGGGAGGTGGTCTTTTGGGACCCAGTACTTC. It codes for CASSPGQGRWSFGTQYF.

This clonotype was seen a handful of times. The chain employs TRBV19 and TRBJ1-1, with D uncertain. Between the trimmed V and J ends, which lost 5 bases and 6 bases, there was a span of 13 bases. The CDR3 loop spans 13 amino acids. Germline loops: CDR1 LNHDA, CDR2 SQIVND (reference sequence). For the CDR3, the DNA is TGTGCCAGTAGTCCAGAGGAGGCCCCTGAAGCTTTCTTT. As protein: CASSPEEAPEAFF.

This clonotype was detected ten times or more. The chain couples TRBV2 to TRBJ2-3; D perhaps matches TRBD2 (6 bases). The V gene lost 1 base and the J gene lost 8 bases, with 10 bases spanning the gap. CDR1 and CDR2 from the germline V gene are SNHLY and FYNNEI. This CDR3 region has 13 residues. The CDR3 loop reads CASSEGGGGTQYF. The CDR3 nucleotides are TGTGCCAGCAGTGAAGGGGGAGGCGGTACGCAGTATTTT.

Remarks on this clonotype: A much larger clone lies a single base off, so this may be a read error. Here the CDR3 DNA reads TGTGCCAGCAGACCTCGCGCGCGCGAAAACACAGATGCGCAGTATTTT. Its translation: CASRPRARENTDAQYF. The genes are TRBV12-3 or TRBV12-4 and TRBJ2-3, with D uncertain. This CDR3 region has 16 residues.